A selection of T cell receptor beta chains follows, all from one sample in a study of STAT3 mutations in large granular lymphocyte leukemia. Sequencing used immunoSEQ multiplex PCR; TCRdb keeps in-frame clones, though not all of them. The sample has 9,500 to 12,000 clones, roughly 85% seen once. Sequenced: peripheral blood mononuclear cells. The source is an elderly man with T-cell large granular lymphocyte leukemia. Some clones in this sample may be carry-over from other donors' samples. Each CDR3 is given with its conserved first and last residue. D genes are given only for firm matches. For some rows the clone size is stated as once, few or many, or as a class when expanded; others skip it.

j_gene: TRBJ2-7
d_gene: NA
abundance: NA
v_gene: TRBV7-3
CDR3aa: CASARDRAGEQYF
CDR3nt: TGTGCCAGCGCTCGCGACAGGGCGGGGGAGCAGTACTTC

j_gene: TRBJ2-7
d_gene: TRBD1
abundance: NA
v_gene: TRBV7-9
CDR3aa: CASSYGSGGISYEQYF
CDR3nt: TGTGCCAGCAGCTACGGGTCAGGGGGCATCTCCTACGAGCAGTACTTC

j_gene: TRBJ2-1
d_gene: NA
abundance: once
v_gene: TRBV9
CDR3aa: CASSAQGEQFF
CDR3nt: TGTGCCAGCAGCGCCCAGGGTGAGCAGTTCTTC

j_gene: TRBJ1-6
d_gene: NA
abundance: few
v_gene: TRBV11-2
CDR3aa: CASSSLRGTNSPLHF
CDR3nt: TGTGCCAGCAGCTCCTTGAGGGGGACCAATTCACCCCTCCACTTT

j_gene: TRBJ2-5
d_gene: NA
abundance: NA
v_gene: TRBV7-2
CDR3aa: CASSILGLQETQYF
CDR3nt: TGTGCCAGCAGCATCCTTGGGCTACAAGAGACCCAGTACTTC

j_gene: TRBJ2-3
d_gene: TRBD2
abundance: NA
v_gene: TRBV15
CDR3aa: CATSRGATSGGTDTQYF
CDR3nt: TGTGCCACCAGCCGAGGGGCGACTAGCGGGGGCACAGATACGCAGTATTTT

j_gene: TRBJ2-5
d_gene: TRBD2
abundance: NA
v_gene: TRBV6-5
CDR3aa: CASSRAGGPGETQYF
CDR3nt: TGTGCCAGCAGTAGAGCGGGGGGGCCGGGGGAGACCCAGTACTTC

j_gene: TRBJ1-3
d_gene: NA
abundance: NA
v_gene: TRBV30
CDR3aa: CAWSVSTGVRNTIYF
CDR3nt: TGTGCCTGGAGTGTCTCGACAGGCGTCAGAAACACCATATATTTT

j_gene: TRBJ2-3
d_gene: NA
abundance: NA
v_gene: TRBV18
CDR3aa: CASSPQGRTDTQYF
CDR3nt: TGTGCCAGCTCACCACAGGGCCGCACAGATACGCAGTATTTT

j_gene: TRBJ1-5
d_gene: TRBD1
abundance: NA
v_gene: TRBV6-1
CDR3aa: CASSPGTGRNQPQHF
CDR3nt: TGTGCCAGCAGCCCCGGGACAGGGAGGAATCAGCCCCAGCATTTT

j_gene: TRBJ1-6
d_gene: NA
abundance: NA
v_gene: TRBV4-3
CDR3aa: CASSQEHGRFSLHF
CDR3nt: TGCGCCAGCAGCCAGGAACACGGTCGGTTTTCCCTCCACTTT